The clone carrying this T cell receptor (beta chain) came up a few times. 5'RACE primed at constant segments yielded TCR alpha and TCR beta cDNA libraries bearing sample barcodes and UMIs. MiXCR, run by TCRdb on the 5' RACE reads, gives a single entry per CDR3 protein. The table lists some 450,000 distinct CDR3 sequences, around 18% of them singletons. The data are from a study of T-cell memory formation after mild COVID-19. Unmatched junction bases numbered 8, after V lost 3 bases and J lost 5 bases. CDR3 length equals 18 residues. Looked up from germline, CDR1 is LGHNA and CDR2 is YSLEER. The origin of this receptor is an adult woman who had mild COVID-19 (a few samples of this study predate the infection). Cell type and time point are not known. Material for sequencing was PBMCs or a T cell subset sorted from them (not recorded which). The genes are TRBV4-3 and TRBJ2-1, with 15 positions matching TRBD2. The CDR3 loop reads CASSQTGGLAGGHNEQFF. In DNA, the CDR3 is TGCGCCAGCAGCCAGACGGGGGGACTAGCGGGAGGACACAATGAGCAGTTCTTC.